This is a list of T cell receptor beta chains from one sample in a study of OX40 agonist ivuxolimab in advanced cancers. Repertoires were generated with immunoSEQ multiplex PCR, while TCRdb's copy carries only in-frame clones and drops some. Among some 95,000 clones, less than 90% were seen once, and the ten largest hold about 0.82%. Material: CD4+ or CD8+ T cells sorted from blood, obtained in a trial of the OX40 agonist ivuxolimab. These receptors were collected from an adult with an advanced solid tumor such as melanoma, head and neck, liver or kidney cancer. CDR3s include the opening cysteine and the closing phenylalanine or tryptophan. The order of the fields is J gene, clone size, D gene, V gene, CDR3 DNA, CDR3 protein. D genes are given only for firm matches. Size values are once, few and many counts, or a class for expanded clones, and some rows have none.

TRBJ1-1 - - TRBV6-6 TGTGCCAGCAGTCAACAGGAAGCCTTGACTGAAGCTTTCTTT CASSQQEALTEAFF
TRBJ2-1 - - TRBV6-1 TGTGCCAGCAGTACGGACTACAATGAGCAGTTCTTC CASSTDYNEQFF
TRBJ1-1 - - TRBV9 TGTGCCAGCAGCGTCGCCCCGAACACTGAAGCTTTCTTT CASSVAPNTEAFF
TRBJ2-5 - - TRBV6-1 TGTGCCACTTCAGCGGACCTAGGGGGGACCCAGTACTTC CATSADLGGTQYF
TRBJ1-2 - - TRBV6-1 TGTGCCAGCAGTGAATATGGCTACACCTTC CASSEYGYTF
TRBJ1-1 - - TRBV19 TGTGCCAGTAAGTCGGGGGGGGTTAGAACTGAAGCTTTCTTT CASKSGGVRTEAFF
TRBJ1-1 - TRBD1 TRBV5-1 TGCGCCAGCAGCGGAACAGGGGGCACGGGCACTGAAGCTTTCTTT CASSGTGGTGTEAFF
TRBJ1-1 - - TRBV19 TGTGCCAGTAGTATCCCGGGAGCCCCGACAGGGAACACTGAAGCTTTCTTT CASSIPGAPTGNTEAFF
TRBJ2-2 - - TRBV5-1 TGCGCCAGCAGCCCCGCATCGACCACCGGGGAGCTGTTTTTT CASSPASTTGELFF
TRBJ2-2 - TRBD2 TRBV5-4 TGTGCCAGCAGCTGGGGACTAGCGGTGAACACCGGGGAGCTGTTTTTT CASSWGLAVNTGELFF
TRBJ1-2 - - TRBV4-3 TGCGCCAGCAGCCAAGATCTTAGAGGGGCGGCTGGTGGCTACACCTTC CASSQDLRGAAGGYTF
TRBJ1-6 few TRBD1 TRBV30 TGTGCCTGGACCGGGACAGGGGGCGGATCACCCCTCCACTTT CAWTGTGGGSPLHF
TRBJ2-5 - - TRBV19 TGTGCCAGTAGTATTGGCGGGCAAGAGACCCAGTACTTC CASSIGGQETQYF
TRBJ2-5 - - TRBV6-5 TGTGCCAGCAGCTCTAGAGGAACAGGCACGGAGACCCAGTACTTC CASSSRGTGTETQYF
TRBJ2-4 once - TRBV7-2 TGTGCCAGCAGCTTTGTCAGGTCTCAGGGGAACATTCAGTACTTC CASSFVRSQGNIQYF
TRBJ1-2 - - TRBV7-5 TGTGCCAGAAGCTCCGGACACTCAGAGTATGGCTACACCTTC CARSSGHSEYGYTF
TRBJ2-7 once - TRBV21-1 TGTGCCAGCAGCATCACCTCCGGAAGGGCAAAGACCTACGAGCAGTACTTC CASSITSGRAKTYEQYF
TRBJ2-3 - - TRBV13 TGTGCCAGCAGCTTAGTGACCTCCCTGCCAAATACGCAGTATTTT CASSLVTSLPNTQYF
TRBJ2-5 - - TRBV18 TGTGCCAGCTCACCCGGGAGAGAAGAGACCCAGTACTTC CASSPGREETQYF
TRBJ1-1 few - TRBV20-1 TGCAGTGCACAGAACACTGAAGCTTTCTTT CSAQNTEAFF
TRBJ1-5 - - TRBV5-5 TGTGCCAGCAGCTTGGGCTTCGGGGGAGCTCAGCCCCAGCATTTT CASSLGFGGAQPQHF
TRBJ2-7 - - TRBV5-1 TGCGCCAGCAGCTTGAGGTTCCCGGGGATCGACGAGCAGTACTTC CASSLRFPGIDEQYF
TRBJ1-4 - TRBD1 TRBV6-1 TGTGCCAGCAGTGGGGGACAGGGTCTAGGAGGGAAAGGAAAACTGTTTTTT CASSGGQGLGGKGKLFF
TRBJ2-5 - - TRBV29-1 TGCAGCGCTGGGCGGGTTTGGGAGACCCAGTACTTC CSAGRVWETQYF
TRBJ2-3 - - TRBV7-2 TGTGCCAGCAGCCCGGGCCCGGCGGTCGATACGCAGTATTTT CASSPGPAVDTQYF
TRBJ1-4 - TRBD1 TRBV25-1 TGTGCCAGCAGTGTACAGGGGGGGCGGATCGATGAAAAACTGTTTTTT CASSVQGGRIDEKLFF